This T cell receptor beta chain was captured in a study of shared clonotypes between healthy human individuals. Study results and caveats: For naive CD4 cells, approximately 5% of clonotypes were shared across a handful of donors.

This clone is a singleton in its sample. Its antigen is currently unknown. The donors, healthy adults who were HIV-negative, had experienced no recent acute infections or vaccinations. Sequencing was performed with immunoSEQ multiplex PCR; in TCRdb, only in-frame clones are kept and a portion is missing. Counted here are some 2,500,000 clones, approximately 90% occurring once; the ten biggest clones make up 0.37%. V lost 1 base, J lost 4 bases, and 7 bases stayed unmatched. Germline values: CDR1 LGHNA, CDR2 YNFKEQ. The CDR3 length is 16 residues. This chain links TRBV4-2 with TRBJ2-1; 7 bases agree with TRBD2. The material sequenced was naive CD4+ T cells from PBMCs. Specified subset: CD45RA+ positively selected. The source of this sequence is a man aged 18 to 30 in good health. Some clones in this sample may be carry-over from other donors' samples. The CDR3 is CASSQGLASGYNEQFF. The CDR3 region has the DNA TGTGCCAGCAGCCAAGGATTGGCTAGCGGATACAATGAGCAGTTCTTC.